This T cell receptor (beta chain) was sequenced for a study of T cell changes during pregnancy in multiple sclerosis. Method: immunoSEQ multiplex PCR; TCRdb's copy keeps in-frame clones and lacks some. The repertoire consists of approximately 100,000 clones, with roughly 92% occurring once and the leading ten covering 3% to 3.5%. Germline values: CDR1 SGHNT, CDR2 YYREEE (reference sequence). V shed 1 base and J shed 4 bases, with 11 bases lying between them. CDR3 length: 14 residues. This clone appeared a single time. The J gene is TRBJ1-2, the V gene TRBV5-4, with no clear D. The source was peripheral blood, collected after pregnancy. The receptor's source is a female donor with multiple sclerosis, enrolled in a pregnancy study. The CDR3 here is CASSLTAGGYGYTF. In DNA, the CDR3 is TGTGCCAGCAGCTTGACGGCAGGAGGCTATGGCTACACCTTC.